The rows below give T cell receptor beta chains drawn from one sample of a study of shared clonotypes between healthy human individuals. Libraries were prepared by immunoSEQ multiplex PCR; TCRdb keeps only in-frame clonotypes and omits some of them. Among some 1.5 million clones, around 97% were seen once, and the ten largest hold 0.95% to 1.5%. Sequences were obtained from naive CD4+ T cells sorted from blood. These receptors were taken from a man aged 25-40 years in good health. Both conserved end residues are part of each CDR3. D genes are given only for firm matches. Clone sizes are given selectively: once, few, many, or a class where the clone is expanded.

DNA	CDR3	V	D	size	J
TGTGCCAGCAGCTTAGGACTAGCGGGGGACAATGAGCAGTTCTTC	CASSLGLAGDNEQFF	TRBV11-3	TRBD2	.	TRBJ2-1
TGTGCCAGCAGTGAAGGGACAGGGGGCGCGGGTCAGCCCCAGCATTTT	CASSEGTGGAGQPQHF	TRBV2	TRBD1	.	TRBJ1-5
TGTGCCAGCAGCTCATTACACACCGGGGAGCTGTTTTTT	CASSSLHTGELFF	TRBV11-3	.	.	TRBJ2-2
TGTGCCAGCAGTCCACCGACGACAAATAACTATGGCTACACCTTC	CASSPPTTNNYGYTF	TRBV28	.	.	TRBJ1-2
TGTGCCAGCAGCCCCCGGACAGGGGTGTCGAATGAGCAGTTCTTC	CASSPRTGVSNEQFF	TRBV27	TRBD1	.	TRBJ2-1
TGCAGTGGATTCAGGGAGACCCAGTACTTC	CSGFRETQYF	TRBV20-1	.	.	TRBJ2-5
TGTGCCAGCAGCACAGGTGGGACTTCGACCGGGGAGCTGTTTTTT	CASSTGGTSTGELFF	TRBV7-9	.	.	TRBJ2-2
TGCGCCAGCAGCCACACCTTCCGGGACGGCGAAGCTTTCTTT	CASSHTFRDGEAFF	TRBV4-1	.	.	TRBJ1-1
TGTGCCAGCAGCCAAGAAGGCGGATGGGGAGAAAAACTGTTTTTT	CASSQEGGWGEKLFF	TRBV4-2	.	.	TRBJ1-4
TGCGCCAGCAGCCACGGACTAGCGGCGAACACAGATACGCAGTATTTT	CASSHGLAANTDTQYF	TRBV4-3	TRBD2	.	TRBJ2-3
TGTGCCAGCAGCTTAATCAGTCGGGGGACCGGGGAGCTGTTTTTT	CASSLISRGTGELFF	TRBV11-3	.	.	TRBJ2-2
TGTGCCAGCAGCTTAATATCTCCAGATACGCAGTATTTT	CASSLISPDTQYF	TRBV7-3	.	.	TRBJ2-3
TGTGCCAGCACTCAAAGCCCCTACGAGCAGTACTTC	CASTQSPYEQYF	TRBV28	.	.	TRBJ2-7
TGCGCCAGCAGCCAAGTACCCGGGACTAACTATGGCTACACCTTC	CASSQVPGTNYGYTF	TRBV4-1	.	once	TRBJ1-2
TGTGCCAGCAGCGTAGGCGGGGGGCTCCTGCCGTCTTACGAGCAGTACTTC	CASSVGGGLLPSYEQYF	TRBV9	TRBD2	.	TRBJ2-7
TGTGCCAGCAGCTTAGGAGGCGGGAGTGGAGAGACCCAGTACTTC	CASSLGGGSGETQYF	TRBV7-2	TRBD2	.	TRBJ2-5
TGTGCCAGTAGTATCCGGGTATATGAGGACGAGCAGTACTTC	CASSIRVYEDEQYF	TRBV19	.	.	TRBJ2-7
TGTGCCAGCAGCTCCATCTTCAGGGGGCGAAGCTACGAGCAGTACTTC	CASSSIFRGRSYEQYF	TRBV5-5	TRBD1	.	TRBJ2-7
TGCGCCAGCAGTCGGGGGAGCTCCTACGAGCAGTACTTC	CASSRGSSYEQYF	TRBV10-1	.	.	TRBJ2-7
TGCGCCAGCAGCCCAAGCGCCAGGGACTCCTACGAGCAGTACTTC	CASSPSARDSYEQYF	TRBV4-3	.	.	TRBJ2-7
TGTGCCAGTAGTGTAAACAGCTACACTGAAGCTTTCTTT	CASSVNSYTEAFF	TRBV19	.	.	TRBJ1-1
TGTGCCAGCAGCCGTGGCCGGACAGGGGGAAACGAGCAGTACTTC	CASSRGRTGGNEQYF	TRBV27	TRBD1	.	TRBJ2-7
TGTGCCAGGGAACTAGCGGGAGCCTACGAGCAGTACTTC	CARELAGAYEQYF	TRBV19	TRBD2	.	TRBJ2-7
TGTGCCAGCAGTGACCGGGGCAGGGGAAAGGGCAATGAGCAGTTCTTC	CASSDRGRGKGNEQFF	TRBV6-1	.	.	TRBJ2-1
TGTGCCAGCAGTTGGGACAGGGGAGCGCTAGGCTACACCTTC	CASSWDRGALGYTF	TRBV28	TRBD1	.	TRBJ1-2
TGTGCCAGCAGACCACAGGGGACCCAGCCCCAGCATTTT	CASRPQGTQPQHF	TRBV28	TRBD1	.	TRBJ1-5
TGTGCCAGCACCATGTGGACTAGCGGCCAAGAGACCCAGTACTTC	CASTMWTSGQETQYF	TRBV5-4	TRBD2	.	TRBJ2-5
TGCAGCGTTGACGGACCTACTCCGACGGAGACCCAGTACTTC	CSVDGPTPTETQYF	TRBV29-1	.	.	TRBJ2-5
TGTGCCAGTACGAGCAGGGGGTCATACGAGCAGTACTTC	CASTSRGSYEQYF	TRBV19	TRBD1	once	TRBJ2-7
TGTGCCAGCAGCTTGGCCGGGACAGGGGGGAGGAAGACCCAGTACTTC	CASSLAGTGGRKTQYF	TRBV5-4	TRBD1	once	TRBJ2-5
TGCGCCAGCAGCTTGGGCCTAGCGGGAGGTGGCACCGGGGAGCTGTTTTTT	CASSLGLAGGGTGELFF	TRBV5-1	TRBD2	once	TRBJ2-2
TGTGCCAGCAGTGGTAGGGGCCCTTCCTTCGAGCAGTACTTC	CASSGRGPSFEQYF	TRBV2	.	.	TRBJ2-7
TGCGCCAGCAGTGCGTTAAACAGGGTCCCAGCTTTCTTT	CASSALNRVPAFF	TRBV10-2	.	.	TRBJ1-1
TGTGCCAGCAGCCCCCACAATGAGCAGTTCTTC	CASSPHNEQFF	TRBV11-3	.	.	TRBJ2-1
TGTGCCAGCAGCTCCTACAGGGGGGGAGATGAAAAACTGTTTTTT	CASSSYRGGDEKLFF	TRBV7-9	TRBD1	.	TRBJ1-4